The clone carrying this T cell receptor beta chain was seen a few times. This sample was taken from a study of blood T cell repertoires in COVID-19. The CDR3 is 14 amino acids. CDR1 and CDR2 (germline): LGHDT, YNNKEL (reference sequence). Trimming cost V 5 bases and J 5 bases; bases outside gene matches: 6. Clinical history reported by participants formed the basis on which cohorts were assigned. Original data processing: Using reference gene primer amplification, nucleated cell counts were estimated. Sequencing was performed with immunoSEQ multiplex PCR; in TCRdb, only in-frame clones are kept and a portion is missing. That table furnishes V, J and clone size, whereas the DNA furnished D and trimming. Among 150,000 or so clones listed, approximately 80% were seen once.

This TCR was sampled from a man aged 70-80 years who had been exposed to COVID-19. The specimen sequenced was PBMCs or T cells enriched from blood (not recorded which). The J gene is TRBJ2-1, the V gene TRBV3-1 (or the pseudogene TRBV3-2); TRBD1 agrees at 7 bases. The CDR3 here is CASSSGTVNNEQFF. The CDR3 bases are TGTGCCAGCAGCTCCGGGACAGTTAACAATGAGCAGTTCTTC.